The rows below give T cell receptor beta chains drawn from one sample of a study of T cells in localized non-small cell lung cancer. TCRdb keeps only in-frame clones here, not all; method: immunoSEQ multiplex PCR. The data show approximately 11,000 clones, with 85% to 95% seen just once and about an eighth held by the top ten. The sample in question was peripheral blood, obtained before any cancer treatment. The receptors were sampled from a male donor older than 55 with stage III lung adenocarcinoma. Each CDR3 is given with its conserved first and last residue. A D gene is named only where the DNA matches it firmly. Some rows have no size entry. The others give once, few or many, or a class for an expanded clone.

size	J	D	V	CDR3	DNA
NA	TRBJ2-7	NA	TRBV6-6	CASSPGASRGEQYF	TGTGCCAGCAGCCCCGGGGCCAGCAGGGGCGAGCAGTACTTC
NA	TRBJ2-2	TRBD2	TRBV5-1	CASRLAVLTGELFF	TGCGCCAGCAGACTAGCGGTTCTCACCGGGGAGCTGTTTTTT
NA	TRBJ2-7	TRBD1	TRBV28	CASTGAGGERPYEQYF	TGTGCCAGCACCGGAGCAGGGGGCGAAAGACCCTACGAGCAGTACTTC
NA	TRBJ2-3	TRBD2	TRBV19	CASSMGQTSGTDTQYF	TGTGCCAGTAGTATGGGGCAGACTAGCGGCACAGATACGCAGTATTTT
NA	TRBJ2-3	NA	TRBV28	CASSFGGSRTDTQYF	TGTGCCAGCAGTTTTGGCGGCTCTCGCACAGATACGCAGTATTTT
NA	TRBJ2-1	TRBD1	TRBV7-3	CASSSKHGQVPHEQFF	TGTGCCAGCAGCTCCAAACATGGACAGGTTCCCCATGAGCAGTTCTTC
NA	TRBJ1-1	TRBD1	TRBV2	CASSEAQGQGSTEAFF	TGTGCCAGCAGTGAAGCGCAGGGACAGGGGAGCACTGAAGCTTTCTTT
NA	TRBJ2-1	NA	TRBV20-1	CSASRGGKQFF	TGCAGTGCTAGTAGGGGGGGTAAGCAGTTCTTC
NA	TRBJ2-3	NA	TRBV18	CASSRDSTDTQYF	TGTGCCAGCTCACGTGACAGCACAGATACGCAGTATTTT
NA	TRBJ2-5	TRBD2	TRBV5-6	CASSLEAGVHKTQYF	TGTGCCAGCAGCTTGGAGGCGGGAGTGCACAAGACCCAGTACTTC
NA	TRBJ1-1	NA	TRBV19	CASSIELRNTEAFF	TGTGCCAGTAGTATAGAACTGAGGAACACTGAAGCTTTCTTT
NA	TRBJ2-5	NA	TRBV6-5	CASSYRWGETQYF	TGTGCCAGCAGTTACAGGTGGGGGGAGACCCAGTACTTC
NA	TRBJ2-7	TRBD2	TRBV7-6	CASSRTSGSSYEQYF	TGTGCCAGCAGCCGGACTAGCGGAAGCTCCTACGAGCAGTACTTC
NA	TRBJ2-2	TRBD1	TRBV29-1	CSAGQATGELFF	TGCAGCGCAGGACAGGCCACCGGGGAGCTGTTTTTT
NA	TRBJ1-2	TRBD1	TRBV27	CASSIGTGGDYGYTF	TGTGCCAGCAGTATCGGGACAGGGGGCGACTATGGCTACACCTTC
NA	TRBJ2-5	NA	TRBV7-2	CASSARRGPETQYF	TGTGCCAGCAGCGCAAGACGCGGGCCGGAGACCCAGTACTTC
NA	TRBJ1-1	NA	TRBV28	CASSLSAGPSGAFF	TGTGCCAGCAGTTTATCGGCGGGGCCCTCGGGAGCTTTCTTT
NA	TRBJ2-1	TRBD2	TRBV9	CASSTLWASGSNEQFF	TGTGCCAGCAGCACCCTCTGGGCTAGCGGGAGTAATGAGCAGTTCTTC
NA	TRBJ2-3	TRBD2	TRBV29-1	CSVVPGGMRDTQYF	TGCAGCGTTGTTCCGGGAGGGATGAGAGATACGCAGTATTTT
once	TRBJ1-3	NA	TRBV5-1	CASSQGAWGNTIYF	TGCGCCAGCAGCCAGGGTGCTTGGGGAAACACCATATATTTT
NA	TRBJ2-5	NA	TRBV29-1	CSVGDLVRETQYF	TGCAGCGTGGGGGACTTAGTTAGGGAGACCCAGTACTTC
NA	TRBJ1-4	TRBD1	TRBV9	CASSERDRSPTNEKLFF	TGTGCCAGCAGCGAGAGGGACAGGTCGCCGACTAATGAAAAACTGTTTTTT
NA	TRBJ1-1	NA	TRBV2	CASGGVLNTEAFF	TGTGCCAGCGGGGGGGTATTGAACACTGAAGCTTTCTTT
NA	TRBJ2-1	TRBD2	TRBV4-3	CASSQDVGGGYNEQFF	TGCGCCAGCAGCCAAGATGTCGGCGGGGGATACAATGAGCAGTTCTTC
NA	TRBJ2-7	TRBD1	TRBV27	CASRTGGRFSGEQYF	TGTGCCAGCAGGACAGGGGGACGGTTTTCGGGCGAGCAGTACTTC
NA	TRBJ1-1	NA	TRBV5-1	CASSSNREVSTEAFF	TGCGCCAGCAGCTCAAACAGGGAAGTAAGCACTGAAGCTTTCTTT
NA	TRBJ2-7	NA	TRBV2	CASSEGRQGYEQYF	TGTGCCAGCAGTGAAGGTCGTCAGGGCTACGAGCAGTACTTC
NA	TRBJ2-6	NA	TRBV19	CASNDPGGSGANVLTF	TGTGCCAGCAACGACCCCGGGGGCTCTGGGGCCAACGTCCTGACTTTC
NA	TRBJ2-5	TRBD2	TRBV4-3	CASSLVLAQGGETQYF	TGCGCCAGCAGCTTGGTACTAGCGCAAGGTGGGGAGACCCAGTACTTC
NA	TRBJ2-3	NA	TRBV2	CASTAGSGGTDTQYF	TGTGCCAGCACCGCGGGATCCGGGGGCACAGATACGCAGTATTTT
NA	TRBJ2-7	NA	TRBV25-1	CASSGPLGTPNEQYF	TGTGCCAGCAGTGGACCCCTCGGGACACCCAACGAGCAGTACTTC
NA	TRBJ2-7	TRBD2	TRBV5-1	CASSPRTSGSFEQYF	TGCGCCAGCAGCCCCCGGACTAGCGGGAGCTTCGAGCAGTACTTC
NA	TRBJ2-3	NA	TRBV5-1	CASSWGMNTQYF	TGCGCCAGCAGCTGGGGAATGAATACGCAGTATTTT
few	TRBJ2-1	NA	TRBV9	CASSWVSGSSYNEQFF	TGTGCCAGCAGCTGGGTAAGCGGCTCCTCCTACAATGAGCAGTTCTTC
once	TRBJ2-3	TRBD2	TRBV2	CASSLAGTDTQYF	TGTGCCAGCAGTCTAGCGGGCACAGATACGCAGTATTTT
once	TRBJ1-1	NA	TRBV28	CASSLLGRRFNTEAFF	TGTGCCAGCAGTCTCCTTGGGCGGCGGTTCAACACTGAAGCTTTCTTT